One T cell receptor (beta chain) is described in this entry. Its binding antigen is unknown. Within one base of it there is no much larger clone, and no base qualities were kept. Libraries were constructed by 5' RACE. A second PCR of roughly 6 to 11 cycles was run with a J-beta primer mix and a sample-barcoded 5' primer. A unique molecular identifier was introduced onto each TCR beta cDNA molecule by a template-switch 5' adaptor carrying 12 random nucleotides. At least 2.5 million CDR3-containing paired-end reads were obtained from each sample. All of the RNA was converted into first-strand cDNA using the Mint cDNA synthesis kit, with a TRBC-specific oligonucleotide serving as the primer. All cDNA was treated with uracil-DNA glycosylase and then went through a first 18-cycle PCR with the universal primers M1SS and BC2_uni_R. As for the original processing: For normalization, 1 million high-quality reads were randomly selected from each sample, with every read carrying a distinct molecular identifier. Instead of being binned into consensus sequences, reads with shared molecular identifiers were discarded. CDR3 identification, clonotype clustering and error correction used MiTCR with a Q25 quality threshold and the strictest error-elimination algorithm. A nonparametric unseen species model with Euler transformation was used to estimate lower-bound total TCR beta diversity. In-frame beta chains were kept once TCRdb had trimmed the public reads at Q25 with fastp and called clones with MiXCR. Each CDR3 protein appears once, grouped with its most common genes and DNA. The V and J calls were determined by TCRdb, not by the authors. Present in this sample are 1.8 million or so distinct CDR3 sequences, approximately 39% of which were seen just once. 23% of the sample is held by the ten biggest clonotypes.

These data are taken from a study of blood T cells in healthy people across ages (dated by TCRdb to between 2014 and 2017). For the wider study: In model experiments, template switching captured roughly one uniquely barcoded TCR beta cDNA molecule for every two T cells. The study measured age-related changes in TCR beta repertoire diversity using deep sequencing normalized with unique cDNA molecular identifiers. Donors were grouped into four age groups: young (average about 15 years), middle-aged (less than 40), aged (around 66) and long-lived (approximately 81). To avoid experimental bias, donors of different ages were spread randomly across the sequencing lanes. The study analyzed two additional independent replicas of 1 million unique cDNA reads from the same blood draw for two donors, one aged 18 to 30 and one aged 80 or older. On the study overall, not on this receptor specifically: The long-lived group showed more naive CD4+ T cells, fewer expanded clones and increased TCR diversity than the aged group, suggesting age selection. Total diversity estimates from one million sequenced T cells were considered lower bounds and underestimates. Conclusive comparison of naive and antigen-experienced compartments was prevented by the profiling of bulk unsorted PBMCs. Because donor CMV infection status was unknown, age-related changes in expanded clonotypes were potentially confounded. There was a strong correlation between observed TCR beta diversity and the percentage of naive T cells measured by flow cytometry. As age increased, observed TCR beta diversity per million T cells dropped in a roughly linear way, and a significant reduction was already evident by age around 41.

For this chain, trimming is 4 bases at the V end and 5 bases at the J end, and the number of junction bases without a gene match is 8. The CDR3 contains 15 residues, cysteine and phenylalanine counted. Left in the record is the CDR3 DNA by itself, 45 bases read in frame from the first base. Systemically healthy Caucasian individuals from Russia, around 38 in total and aged roughly 6 to 100 years, were included as donors. Each donor gave around 9.5 milliliters of peripheral blood, collected into EDTA-treated Vacutainer tubes. Ficoll-Paque density-gradient centrifugation was used to isolate PBMCs, with at least 6.5 million per sample. Total RNA, at least 5 micrograms per sample, was extracted from PBMCs with Trizol reagent. For every donor, an aliquot of PBMCs went through flow cytometry to measure the percentages of naive CD45RAhigh/CD27high T cells.

In this chain, TRBV12-3 or TRBV12-4 is recombined with TRBJ2-3; TRBD1 aligns with 8 central bases. This TCR derives from a human donor in good health. Sequencing input: blood. The CDR3 amino acid sequence is: CASSSYLDRVDTQYF. The DNA reads as follows: TGTGCCAGCAGTTCCTACCTGGACAGGGTAGATACGCAGTATTTT.